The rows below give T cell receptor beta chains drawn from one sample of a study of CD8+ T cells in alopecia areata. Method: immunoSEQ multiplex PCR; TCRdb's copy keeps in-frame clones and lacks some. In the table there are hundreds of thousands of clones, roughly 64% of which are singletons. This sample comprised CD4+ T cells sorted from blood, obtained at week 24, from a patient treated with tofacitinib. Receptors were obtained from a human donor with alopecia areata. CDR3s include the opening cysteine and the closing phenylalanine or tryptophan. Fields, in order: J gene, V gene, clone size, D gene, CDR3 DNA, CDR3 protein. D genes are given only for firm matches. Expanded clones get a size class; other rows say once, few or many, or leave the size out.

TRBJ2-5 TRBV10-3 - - TGTGCCATCAGTGACGCCGGCCAAGAGACCCAGTACTTC CAISDAGQETQYF
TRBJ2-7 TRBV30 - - TGTGCCTGGAGTGTTGGGGGAAACGAGCAGTACTTC CAWSVGGNEQYF
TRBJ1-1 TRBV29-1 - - TGCAGCGTTGAGCGTGCTGGGGTTCTGGCTGCTGAAGCTTTCTTT CSVERAGVLAAEAFF
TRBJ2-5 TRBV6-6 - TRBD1 TGTGCCAGCAGTTACTCGACAGGGGGGGACATGGCCCAGTACTTC CASSYSTGGDMAQYF
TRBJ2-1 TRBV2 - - TGTGCCAGCACTGCTACGGACAGCAATGAGCAGTTCTTC CASTATDSNEQFF
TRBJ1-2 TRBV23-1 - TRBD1 TGCGCCAGCAGTCAATCGGAAGGGACAGTCAACTATGGCTACACCTTC CASSQSEGTVNYGYTF
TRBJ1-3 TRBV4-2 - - TGTGCCAGCAGCCAAGATGATTTCGCGGATCTCTCTGGAAACACCATATATTTT CASSQDDFADLSGNTIYF
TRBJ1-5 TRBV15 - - TGTGCCACCAGCCCGACCGGAGGTGGGCCCCAGCATTTT CATSPTGGGPQHF
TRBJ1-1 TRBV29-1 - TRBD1 TGCAGCGTTGAAGGGGGGGGACAGACCTCGGGAGCTTTCTTT CSVEGGGQTSGAFF
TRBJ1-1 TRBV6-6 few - TGTGCCAGCAGTTACTCCGTTGGACGGGTGAACACTGAAGCTTTCTTT CASSYSVGRVNTEAFF
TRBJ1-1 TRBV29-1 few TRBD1 TGCAGCGTTCATTCCGGGACAGGGGGCCGGGCTGAAGCTTTCTTT CSVHSGTGGRAEAFF
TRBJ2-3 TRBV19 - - TGTGCCAGTAGTCCGGCGTTGGGGCCCACAGATACGCAGTATTTT CASSPALGPTDTQYF
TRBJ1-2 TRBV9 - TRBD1 TGTGCCAGCAGCGCCACACCTTTGGGACAGGAGGGTGGCTACACCTTC CASSATPLGQEGGYTF
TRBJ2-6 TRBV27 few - TGTGCCAGCAGTCCGGCTGGGGTCGTCCTGACTTTC CASSPAGVVLTF
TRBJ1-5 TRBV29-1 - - TGCAGCGTTGCATTGGGGAGAGATCAGCCCCAGCATTTT CSVALGRDQPQHF
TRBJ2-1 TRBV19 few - TGTGCCAGTAGTATAGCCACTAGGAACAATGAGCAGTTCTTC CASSIATRNNEQFF
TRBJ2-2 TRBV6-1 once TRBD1 TGTGCCAGCAGTGAAGCCGGGACAGCCCTCACCGGGGAGCTGTTTTTT CASSEAGTALTGELFF
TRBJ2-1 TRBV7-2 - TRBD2 TGTGCCAGCAGCTACTCCCGACTGAAGCGGGGGGGCTCGAATGAGCAGTTCTTC CASSYSRLKRGGSNEQFF
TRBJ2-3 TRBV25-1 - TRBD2 TGTGCCAGCAGCGGGCTAGCGGGGAACACAGATACGCAGTATTTT CASSGLAGNTDTQYF
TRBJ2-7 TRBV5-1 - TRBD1 TGCGCCAGCAGCTTACGGACAGGGGCAGACGAGCAGTACTTC CASSLRTGADEQYF
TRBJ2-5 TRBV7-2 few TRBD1 TGTGCCAGCAGCCAACCTATCGGGACAGGTGGGGAGACCCAGTACTTC CASSQPIGTGGETQYF
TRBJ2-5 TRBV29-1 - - TGCAGCGTTGGTTTGAAGTACCAAGAGACCCAGTACTTC CSVGLKYQETQYF
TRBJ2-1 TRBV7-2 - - TGTGCCAGCAGCTTTGAATCGGGACACTACAATGAGCAGTTCTTC CASSFESGHYNEQFF
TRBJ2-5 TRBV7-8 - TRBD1 TGTGCCAGCAGCCAGTCGTGGACAGGGGTATTCAGGGACCAAGAGACCCAGTACTTC CASSQSWTGVFRDQETQYF
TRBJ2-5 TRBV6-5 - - TGTGCCAGCAGTCAAGGACAGCCGGGGACCCAGTACTTC CASSQGQPGTQYF